The next 5 T cell receptor beta chains were all read from a single sample in a study of radiotherapy plus CTLA-4 blockade in lung cancer. The data were produced by immunoSEQ multiplex PCR, yet TCRdb's version contains in-frame clones alone and is incomplete. The profile shows approximately 80,000 clones, approximately 73% of them singletons. The material sequenced was peripheral blood, taken from a patient treated with radiotherapy plus ipilimumab. These TCRs come from a human donor with non-small cell lung cancer whose response to radiotherapy plus ipilimumab could not be evaluated.

The rearrangement joins TRBV14 to TRBJ2-5, with D unclear. Trimming left V 3 bases short and J 4 bases short, with 12 bases between. CDR1 and CDR2 (germline): SGHDN, FVKESK. This CDR3 has 14 residues. The CDR3 nucleotides read TGTGCCAGCAGCCACTCAGATTGGGCAGAGACCCAGTACTTC. It specifies CASSHSDWAETQYF.

The chain links TRBV5-1 to TRBJ1-5; perhaps TRBD1 as D (6 bases). The germline CDR1 and CDR2 sequences are SGHRS and YFSETQ. Trimming removed 4 bases at V and 6 bases at J, with 14 bases between. CDR3 size: 14 residues. In DNA form, the CDR3 reads TGCGCCAGCAGCCCAGGGGACGGTAGTCAGCCCCAGCATTTT. Translated, it gives CASSPGDGSQPQHF.

V and J are TRBV18 and TRBJ1-1; 9 nucleotides agree with TRBD1. This CDR3 contains 15 residues. The V and J ends lost 3 bases and 6 bases, in that order; junction bases with no gene match: 8. Germline V CDR1 and CDR2: KGHSH, LQKENI. In DNA, the CDR3 is TGTGCCAGCTCACCTCGTGACAGGGGGTTGGCTGAAGCTTTCTTT. Amino acid sequence: CASSPRDRGLAEAFF.

The V gene is TRBV19, the J gene TRBJ1-1, with D tentatively TRBD1 (5 bases). The V and J ends lost 5 bases and 3 bases respectively, with 13 bases between them. This CDR3 spans 14 amino acids. CDR1 and CDR2 from the germline V gene are LNHDA and SQIVND (reference sequence). The CDR3 region has the DNA TGTGCCAGTAGTGCCGGGACTTCGTACACTGAAGCTTTCTTT. Its translation: CASSAGTSYTEAFF.

Only one count was recorded for this clone. This chain connects TRBV27 to TRBJ2-5, with D possibly matching TRBD1 (6 bases). The germline gives CDR1 MNHEY, CDR2 SMNVEV (reference sequence). Trimming stripped 6 bases from V and 1 base from J, with 18 bases between. This CDR3 is 16 amino acids long. CDR3 loop: CASSWGVGAGQETQYF. CDR3 in DNA: TGTGCCAGCAGCTGGGGTGTGGGGGCAGGCCAAGAGACCCAGTACTTC.